Shown below are 8 T cell receptor beta chains from a single sample sequenced in a study of shared clonotypes between healthy human individuals. The table came from immunoSEQ multiplex PCR; TCRdb's copy has only in-frame clones and leaves some out. The sample holds 2 million to 2.5 million clones, approximately 93% seen once. Material for sequencing was naive CD4+ T cells from PBMCs. Subset indicated: CD45RA+ positively selected. The receptors were sampled from a man aged 18 to 30 in good health. Some clones in this sample may be carry-over from other donors' samples.

Details on this clone: Other DNA variants within this sample encode the same CDR3. This chain links TRBV6-6 with TRBJ1-1, with D possibly matching TRBD1 (6 bases). The CDR3 loop spans 12 amino acids. Trimming shortened V by 6 bases and J by 4 bases, and 9 bases separated the two germline ends. CDR1 is MNHNY and CDR2 is SVGAGI in the germline V gene (reference sequence). The CDR3 DNA reads as TGTGCCAGCAGCACAGGGTCCACTGAAGCTTTCTTT. Amino acid sequence: CASSTGSTEAFF.

The chain uses TRBV6-5 and TRBJ1-1; TRBD1 agrees at 7 bases. V trimming: 6 bases; J trimming: 0 bases; junction bases outside the gene matches: 7. CDR3 length equals 15 residues. The germline gives CDR1 MNHEY, CDR2 SVGAGI. CDR3 region: CASSRPGQLNTEAFF. In DNA, the CDR3 is TGTGCCAGCAGCCGCCCGGGACAGTTGAACACTGAAGCTTTCTTT.

The genes are TRBV19 and TRBJ2-7; 9 bases are a match to TRBD1. Trimming removed 6 bases from V and 1 base from J; junction bases left unmatched: 7. The CDR3 runs 15 residues. Germline CDR1 and CDR2: LNHDA and SQIVND (reference sequence). Written as DNA, the CDR3 is TGTGCCAGTAGCCCGCGGACAGGGGTTTCCTACGAGCAGTACTTC. Translated: CASSPRTGVSYEQYF.

This clone has just a few counts. The CDR3 spells CASSGQRNTGELFF. In DNA, the CDR3 is TGTGCCAGCAGTGGACAGAGAAACACCGGGGAGCTGTTTTTT. The gene calls are TRBV7-9 and TRBJ2-2; tentatively, D is TRBD1 (6 bases). The CDR3 runs to 14 residues. Germline lookup yields CDR1 SEHNR and CDR2 FQNEAQ (reference sequence). V dropped 6 bases and J dropped 2 bases, with 10 bases sitting between them.

The V call is TRBV5-8, the J call TRBJ2-7, with D perhaps matching TRBD1 (5 bases). The V end was cut by 2 bases, the J end by 2 bases, with 11 bases between. Germline-derived CDR1 and CDR2 are SGHTS and YDEGEE. This CDR3 region has 14 residues. The CDR3 spells CASSFWTLTYEQYF. CDR3 DNA: TGTGCCAGCAGCTTTTGGACACTCACCTACGAGCAGTACTTC.

The gene calls are TRBV7-2 and TRBJ1-5; D is possibly TRBD1 (5 bases). The CDR3 is made up of 15 amino acids. V was pared by 3 bases and J by 3 bases, with 12 bases between. Germline V lookup: CDR1 SGHTA, CDR2 FQGNSA. The DNA of the CDR3 is TGTGCCAGCAGCTTTCCGGGGCTTTTCAATCAGCCCCAGCATTTT. Encoded protein: CASSFPGLFNQPQHF.

The chain links TRBV6-5 to TRBJ2-2, with 9 nucleotides matching TRBD2. J lost 6 bases, V lost 3 bases, and 5 bases had no gene match. The CDR3 spans 15 residues. In germline, CDR1 is MNHEY, CDR2 SVGAGI. The CDR3 DNA reads TGTGCCAGCAGTTATAGGCTAGCGGGACCCGGGGAGCTGTTTTTT. Translated: CASSYRLAGPGELFF.

This chain links TRBV7-2 with TRBJ2-2; D could derive from TRBD1 or TRBD2 (5 bases each). This CDR3 contains 14 residues. Trimming stripped 5 bases from V and 8 bases from J, with 15 bases between. The germline V gene encodes CDR1 SGHTA and CDR2 FQGNSA. The CDR3 protein is CASSPTFREGELFF. CDR3 bases: TGTGCCAGCAGCCCAACCTTCAGGGAGGGGGAGCTGTTTTTT.